The source of this T cell receptor (beta chain) is a study of cytomegalovirus exposure and HLA in healthy donors. From germline, CDR1 is SGHVS and CDR2 FNYEAQ. This CDR3 is built from 15 residues. The V end lost 5 bases, the J end lost 5 bases, and 15 bases lay between the germline ends. The study ran its PCR with 60 Vbeta and 13 Jbeta primers. Here immunoSEQ multiplex PCR was the method, and the copy in TCRdb shows in-frame clones only, minus some. The table includes 65,000 or so clones, approximately 75% detected once. Note on this clone: The identical CDR3 is also encoded by other nucleotide sequences in the sample.

The receptor was isolated from a woman between 40 and 55 years old in good health and CMV-seropositive. The chain uses TRBV7-6 and TRBJ2-2, with a weak D call TRBD2 (7 bases). Sequences were obtained from PBMCs. The CDR3 nucleotides are TGTGCCAGCAGCCCACCGGGGGGCGAAACCGGGGAGCTGTTTTTT. Its translation is CASSPPGGETGELFF.